This TCR beta chain was obtained from a study of OX40 agonist ivuxolimab in advanced cancers. Across the study: Every 2 weeks, patients received ivuxolimab intravenously, dosed at 0.01 to 10 mg/kg. Checkpoint inhibitors had been given previously to under 50% of patients. Regarding the study as a whole: Relatively little clonal expansion, among the lowest observed, appeared in partial responders at 0.1-3.0 mg/kg.

As for this clone: As yet, its antigen is unknown.

Germline V CDR1 and CDR2: SEHNR, FQNEAQ (reference sequence). V lost 6 bases to trimming and J lost 0 bases, with 12 bases between them. CDR3 length: 14 amino acids. Measured with immunoSEQ multiplex PCR; TCRdb has only the in-frame clones, and not every one. The table includes roughly 130,000 clones, around 95% detected once. This specimen was CD4+ or CD8+ T cells sorted from blood, taken in a trial of the OX40 agonist ivuxolimab. This chain uses TRBV7-9 with TRBJ2-7, with D perhaps TRBD1 or TRBD2 (5 bases each). The clonotype originates from an adult with an advanced solid tumor such as melanoma, head and neck, liver or kidney cancer. CDR3 amino acids: CASRGDGFSYEQYF. The DNA of the CDR3 is TGTGCCAGCAGAGGGGACGGTTTCTCCTACGAGCAGTACTTC.